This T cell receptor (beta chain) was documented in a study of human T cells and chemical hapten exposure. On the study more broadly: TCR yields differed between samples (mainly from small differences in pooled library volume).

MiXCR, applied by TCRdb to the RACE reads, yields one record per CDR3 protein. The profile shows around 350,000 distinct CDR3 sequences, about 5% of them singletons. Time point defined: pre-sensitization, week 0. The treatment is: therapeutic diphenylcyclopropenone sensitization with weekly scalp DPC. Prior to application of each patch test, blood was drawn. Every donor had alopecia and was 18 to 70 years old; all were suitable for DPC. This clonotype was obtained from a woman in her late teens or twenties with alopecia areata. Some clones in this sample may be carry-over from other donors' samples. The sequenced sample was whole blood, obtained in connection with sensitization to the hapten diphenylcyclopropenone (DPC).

The CDR3 sequence: CASSQDGTDFHTQYF. The CDR3, as DNA: TGTGCCAGCAGCCAAGACGGGACAGATTTCCATACGCAGTATTTT. V is TRBV3-1 and J is TRBJ2-3; 7 positions agree with TRBD1. The germline gives CDR1 LGHDT, CDR2 YNNKEL (reference sequence). After removal of 0 bases from V and 7 bases from J, the junction contained 7 bases not matched to a gene. There are 15 residues in the CDR3.